A selection of T cell receptor beta chains follows, all from one sample in a study of T-cell memory formation after mild COVID-19. Each CDR3 protein is one row after TCRdb ran MiXCR on the 5' RACE reads. The repertoire holds over 450,000 distinct CDR3 sequences, just over 20% seen once, with around 13% in the top ten. The specimen was PBMCs or a T cell subset sorted from them (not recorded which). The source of these receptors is an adult woman who had mild COVID-19 (a few samples of this study predate the infection). Cell type and time point are not known. Both conserved end residues are trimmed from each CDR3.

length	V	J	CDR3
11	TRBV12-3/TRBV12-4	TRBJ1-1	ASSRQGFAEAF
13	TRBV6-2/TRBV6-3	TRBJ2-7	ASSQRTLFLYEQY
11	TRBV12-3/TRBV12-4	TRBJ2-2	ASSFWETGELF
11	TRBV12-3/TRBV12-4	TRBJ2-5	ASRLGVAETQY
12	TRBV5-1	TRBJ2-1	ASRRGLAYNEQF
12	TRBV11-3	TRBJ2-5	ASTGGGGQETQY
12	TRBV7-2	TRBJ2-3	ASSSPGAPDTQY
11	TRBV5-1	TRBJ2-7	ASSLGTVYEQY
11	TRBV7-2	TRBJ1-2	ASSPNRDRGYT
14	TRBV5-6	TRBJ2-5	ASSLTRGLYQETQY
14	TRBV7-9	TRBJ2-1	ASRSSGGPAYNEQF
13	TRBV3-1	TRBJ2-5	ASSQERGGQETQY
13	TRBV18	TRBJ1-1	ASRPPGVMNTEAF
13	TRBV20-1	TRBJ1-6	SASYDRFLGSPLH
13	TRBV3-1	TRBJ2-1	ASSPLAGGDNEQF
12	TRBV7-3	TRBJ2-3	ASSPPLAPDTQY
12	TRBV3-1	TRBJ1-6	ASSQVGSDSPLH
12	TRBV5-4	TRBJ2-1	ASSVGLQYNEQF
13	TRBV20-1	TRBJ2-7	SARAGTGGVREQY
12	TRBV12-3/TRBV12-4	TRBJ2-1	ASSFSGSGNEQF
11	TRBV12-3/TRBV12-4	TRBJ2-7	AIPRGGSYEQY
13	TRBV5-1	TRBJ2-1	ASSLPRGRLNEQF
10	TRBV29-1	TRBJ1-1	SVGTVTGKAF
11	TRBV7-2	TRBJ2-3	ASPSGSTDTQY
13	TRBV27	TRBJ2-3	ASRPYRGLPDTQY
14	TRBV5-1	TRBJ2-5	ASSLGSGGGQETQY
14	TRBV5-1	TRBJ2-3	ASSLGARQGTDTQY
10	TRBV9	TRBJ2-1	ASRDPTNEQF
13	TRBV6-5	TRBJ1-5	ASSYDGQSYQPQH
16	TRBV5-4	TRBJ2-2	ASSRLGATSSNTGELF
10	TRBV6-5	TRBJ1-1	ASSYGLSEAF
12	TRBV20-1	TRBJ1-3	SARVLNSGNTIY
12	TRBV12-3/TRBV12-4	TRBJ2-2	ASSFLSNTGELF
12	TRBV5-1	TRBJ2-5	ASSLTGNEETQY
13	TRBV12-3/TRBV12-4	TRBJ2-1	ASSFIKRPYNEQF
13	TRBV10-3	TRBJ2-5	ATTGEGLGRETQY
14	TRBV6-1	TRBJ1-5	ASNYVTGLVNQPQH